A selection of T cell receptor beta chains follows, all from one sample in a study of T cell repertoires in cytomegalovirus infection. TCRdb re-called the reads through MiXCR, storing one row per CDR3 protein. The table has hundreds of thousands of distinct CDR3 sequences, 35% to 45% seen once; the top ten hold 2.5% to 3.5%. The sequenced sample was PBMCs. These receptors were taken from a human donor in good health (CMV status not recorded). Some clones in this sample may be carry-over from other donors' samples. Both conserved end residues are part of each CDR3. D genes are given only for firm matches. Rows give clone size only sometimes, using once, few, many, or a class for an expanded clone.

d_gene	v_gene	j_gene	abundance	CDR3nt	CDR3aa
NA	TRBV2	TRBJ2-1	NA	TGTGCCAGCAGCGGGGCAGGGTTCGTGGAGCAGTTCTTC	CASSGAGFVEQFF
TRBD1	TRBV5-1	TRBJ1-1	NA	TGCGCCAGCAGCCCAGGGGACAGGGCAATTGAAGCTTTCTTT	CASSPGDRAIEAFF
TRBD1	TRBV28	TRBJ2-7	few	TGTGCCAGCCACAACAGGGGGCGCTACGAGCAGTACTTC	CASHNRGRYEQYF
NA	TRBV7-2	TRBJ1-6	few	TGTGCCAGCAGCTTTTCCCCCTTTTCACCCCTCCACTTT	CASSFSPFSPLHF
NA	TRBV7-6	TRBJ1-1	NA	TGTGCCAGCAGCTTAGGTGTCAGGGGCGTGGGGACTGAAGCTTTCTTT	CASSLGVRGVGTEAFF
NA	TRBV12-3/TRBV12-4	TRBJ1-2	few	TGTGCCAGCAGTTTTCGGGGGGTTGGCTACACCTTC	CASSFRGVGYTF
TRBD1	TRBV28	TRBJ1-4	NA	TGTGCCAGCAGTTCCTCCGACAGGGGCCCCAATGAAAAACTGTTTTTT	CASSSSDRGPNEKLFF
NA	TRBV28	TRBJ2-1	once	TGTGCCAGCACCATCTCCATTACCGGGCCCATCGATGAGCAGTTCTTC	CASTISITGPIDEQFF
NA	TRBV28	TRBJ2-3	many	TGTGCCAGCAGTTTTAGCCCTCTCCATTACACTAGCACAGATACGCAGTATTTT	CASSFSPLHYTSTDTQYF
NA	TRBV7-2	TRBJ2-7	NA	TGTGCCAGCACCAAGCCCGGCGGAACCTACGAGCAGTACTTC	CASTKPGGTYEQYF
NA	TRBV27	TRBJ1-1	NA	TGTGCCAGCAGTTTATACGGGTCGGACACTGAAGCTTTCTTT	CASSLYGSDTEAFF
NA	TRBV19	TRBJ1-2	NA	TGTGCCAGTAGTTCCACCTGGAAGGTTGACTATGGCTACACCTTC	CASSSTWKVDYGYTF
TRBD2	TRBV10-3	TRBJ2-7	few	TGTGCCATCAGTGAACAGGTAGCGGGTAATTCCTACGAGCAGTACTTC	CAISEQVAGNSYEQYF
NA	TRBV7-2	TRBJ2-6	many	TGTGCCAGCAGCTTAAGGCAGCCTGGGGCCAACGTCCTGACTTTC	CASSLRQPGANVLTF
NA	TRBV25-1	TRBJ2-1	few	TGTGCCAGCAGTGAATATATTGGTGGATATGAGCAGTTCTTC	CASSEYIGGYEQFF
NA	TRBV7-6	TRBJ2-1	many	TGTGCCAGCAGCCCCGGTCTTTGGTCACAGCAGTTCTTC	CASSPGLWSQQFF
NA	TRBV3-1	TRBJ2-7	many	TGTGCCAGCAGCCAAGGGTGGGGCGGCGAGCAGTACTTC	CASSQGWGGEQYF
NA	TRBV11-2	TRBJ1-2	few	TGTGCCAGCAGTCCGGTTGCACATGGCTACACCTTC	CASSPVAHGYTF
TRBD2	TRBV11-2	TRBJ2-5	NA	TGTGCCAGCAGCTTAAGTCTAGCGGGAGGACAAGAGACCCAGTACTTC	CASSLSLAGGQETQYF
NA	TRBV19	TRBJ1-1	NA	TGTGCCAGTAGTACAGGACGGACGAACACTGAAGCTTTCTTT	CASSTGRTNTEAFF
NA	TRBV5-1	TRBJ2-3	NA	TGCGCCAGCAGCTTGGACTACCCGAGATACACAGATACGCAGTATTTT	CASSLDYPRYTDTQYF
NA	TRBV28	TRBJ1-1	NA	TGTGCCAGCAGTTTATTCGTAGTTGTGCGGCACACTGAAGCTTTCTTT	CASSLFVVVRHTEAFF
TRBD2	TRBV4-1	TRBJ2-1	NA	TGCGCCAGCAGCCAGGACCGTGCTGGCGGGGGTAACAATGAGCAGTTCTTC	CASSQDRAGGGNNEQFF
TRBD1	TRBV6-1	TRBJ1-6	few	TGTGCCAGCAGTGAAGCGCCCGTGGACAGGACCCCGAATTCACCCCTCCACTTT	CASSEAPVDRTPNSPLHF
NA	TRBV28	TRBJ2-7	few	TGTGCCAGCAGTGTAGCCCACTACGAGCAGTACTTC	CASSVAHYEQYF
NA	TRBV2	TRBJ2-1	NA	TGTGCCAGCAGTTCCCCGACAGGCAGCTCCTACAATGAGCAGTTCTTC	CASSSPTGSSYNEQFF
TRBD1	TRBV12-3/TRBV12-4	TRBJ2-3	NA	TGTGCCACCGGACAGGGAATTAGCACAGATACGCAGTATTTT	CATGQGISTDTQYF
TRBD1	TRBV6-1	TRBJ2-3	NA	TGTGCCAGCAGAGGAAGACAGGGATACACAGATACGCAGTATTTT	CASRGRQGYTDTQYF
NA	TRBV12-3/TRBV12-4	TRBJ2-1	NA	TGTGCCAGCAGTTTCCCGGACGGATTAAACAATGAGCAGTTCTTC	CASSFPDGLNNEQFF
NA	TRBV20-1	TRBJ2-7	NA	TGCAGTGCTAGTCTACGGGGGTCCTCAGACGAGCAGTACTTC	CSASLRGSSDEQYF
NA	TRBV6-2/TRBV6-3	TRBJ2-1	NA	TGTGCCAGCAGCCCGACGGGGGTTAACAATGAGCAGTTCTTC	CASSPTGVNNEQFF
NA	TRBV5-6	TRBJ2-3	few	TGTGCCAGCAGCAGTTCAGGGGAGCGGACTAGCACAGATACGCAGTATTTT	CASSSSGERTSTDTQYF
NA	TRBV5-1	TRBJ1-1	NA	TGCGCCAGCAGCTTTAATACGGGCGCGAACACTGAAGCTTTCTTT	CASSFNTGANTEAFF
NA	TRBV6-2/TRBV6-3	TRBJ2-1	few	TGTGCCAGCAGTTTTGGACTGCCATACAATGAGCAGTTCTTC	CASSFGLPYNEQFF
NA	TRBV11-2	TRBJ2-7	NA	TGTGCCAGCAGCTTAGCCGGCCGTTTATCCTACGAGCAGTACTTC	CASSLAGRLSYEQYF
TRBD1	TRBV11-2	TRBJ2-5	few	TGTGCCAGCAGCTTAGTGCCCGGACAGGGTGAAGAGACCCAGTACTTC	CASSLVPGQGEETQYF
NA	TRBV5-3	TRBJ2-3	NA	TGTGCCAGCAGCTTGGATAGGAGGAGCACAGATACGCAGTATTTT	CASSLDRRSTDTQYF
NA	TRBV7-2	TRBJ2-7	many	TGTGCCAGCAGCTTAGCGGACGGTCCCTACGAGCAGTACTTC	CASSLADGPYEQYF
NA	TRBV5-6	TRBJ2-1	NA	TGTGCCAGCAGCTACCTCGAAAATGAGCAGTTCTTC	CASSYLENEQFF
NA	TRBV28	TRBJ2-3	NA	TGTGCCAGCAGTTTCCTCTCCCCCACAGATACGCAGTATTTT	CASSFLSPTDTQYF
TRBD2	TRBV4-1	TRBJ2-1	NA	TGCGCCAGCAGCCAAGATATGGCGGGGGTGTACAATGAGACGTTCTTC	CASSQDMAGVYNETFF
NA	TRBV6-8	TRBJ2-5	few	TGTGCCAGCAGTTACTCAGCCGACCCCGTGGAGACCCAGTACTTC	CASSYSADPVETQYF
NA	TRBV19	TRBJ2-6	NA	TGTGCCAGTATTATGGATGGATCTGGGGCCAACGTCCTGACTTTC	CASIMDGSGANVLTF
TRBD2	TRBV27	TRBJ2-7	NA	TGTGCCAGCAGAAGGGGGGGGACTAGACCCTACGAGCAGTACTTC	CASRRGGTRPYEQYF
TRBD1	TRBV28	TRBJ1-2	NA	TGTGCCAGCAGTTTTACCCCGGACAGGGACCTTAGGGGCTACACCTTC	CASSFTPDRDLRGYTF
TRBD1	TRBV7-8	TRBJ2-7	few	TGTGCCAGCAGCTTAGCGGCAACAGGGGGGCAGGACGAGCAGTACTTC	CASSLAATGGQDEQYF
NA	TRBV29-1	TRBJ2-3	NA	TGCAGCGTTGTATGGCGGAATACGCAGTATTTT	CSVVWRNTQYF
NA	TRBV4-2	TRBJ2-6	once	TGTGCCAGCAGGCAAGTCCGAGCGGCTGGGGCCAACGTCCTGACTTTC	CASRQVRAAGANVLTF
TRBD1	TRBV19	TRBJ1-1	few	TGTGCCAGTAGTCCTCGGGACAGGACTGAAGCTTTCTTT	CASSPRDRTEAFF
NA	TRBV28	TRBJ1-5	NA	TGTGCCAGCAGTTTATCTAGGGAGGGCTATCAGCCCCAGCATTTT	CASSLSREGYQPQHF
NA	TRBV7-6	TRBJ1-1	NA	TGTGCCAGCAGCTTAGGCATGGACACTGAAGCTTTCTTT	CASSLGMDTEAFF
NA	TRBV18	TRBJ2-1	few	TGTGCCAGCTCACCAGGAAGGGGTGAGCAGTTCTTC	CASSPGRGEQFF
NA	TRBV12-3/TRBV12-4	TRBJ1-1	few	TGTGCCAGCAGTACGTACAGGGCTAAGAACACTGAAGCTTTCTTT	CASSTYRAKNTEAFF
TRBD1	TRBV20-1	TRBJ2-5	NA	TGCAGTGCTACTAATTACAGGGGCCAAGAGACCCAGTACTTC	CSATNYRGQETQYF
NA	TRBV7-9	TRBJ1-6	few	TGTGCCAGCAGCCCTACGGGGATCGGGGATTCACCCCTCCACTTT	CASSPTGIGDSPLHF